Detailed here is one T cell receptor beta chain. Original data processing: Counts of nucleated cells, estimated from reference gene primer amplification, were obtained. Assay: immunoSEQ multiplex PCR; the TCRdb copy retains only in-frame clones and omits some. Clone size and the V and J calls come from that table; the DNA yielded D and trimming. The table shows 250,000 to 400,000 clones, with roughly 90% occurring only once. Seattle's cohort entered during active infection and was followed longitudinally. V shed 1 base, J shed 6 bases, and the junction held 4 bases outside the gene matches. The CDR3 spans 14 residues. Germline V lookup: CDR1 SGHNT, CDR2 YENEEA. This sample stems from a study of blood T cell repertoires in COVID-19.

Input material: peripheral blood. The TCR comes from a woman in her 30s with COVID-19, enrolled during active disease. This chain uses TRBV11-3 with TRBJ2-3; the match to TRBD2 covers 7 bases. For the CDR3, the DNA is TGTGCCAGCAGCTTAGCCGCGGGAGTGGATACGCAGTATTTT. It yields the protein CASSLAAGVDTQYF.